One sample yielded the 21 T cell receptor beta chains listed below, sequenced in a study of healthy donors' naive CD4 and CD8 T cells. Each TCR library used around 500 ng of total RNA and a linear amplification protocol. TCRdb reprocessed the reads via MiXCR and lists one record per CDR3 protein. Among about 180,000 distinct CDR3 sequences listed, 65% to 80% were seen once. The sample comprised naive CD4+ and CD8+ T cells sorted from blood, pooled from several donors. The receptors shown here come from a pool of human donors in good health; the sample pools cells from several healthy donors.

V gene TRBV6-1 combines with J gene TRBJ2-5; D is uncertain. The V gene's germline CDR1 is MNHNS and CDR2 SASEGT. V lost 6 bases and J 3 bases, leaving 11 bases between the germline ends. This CDR3 contains 13 residues. The CDR3: CASSTTEEETQYF. CDR3 coding DNA: TGTGCCAGCAGCACTACAGAAGAAGAGACCCAGTACTTC.

V is TRBV4-3 and J is TRBJ1-2, with TRBD1 identical over 9 bases. Germline CDR1 and CDR2: LGHNA and YSLEER. V dropped 0 bases and J dropped 4; count of bases not matched to a gene: 6. This CDR3 is 16 amino acids long. For the CDR3, the DNA is TGCGCCAGCAGCCAAGAGAGGGGACAGGGCTTCTATGGCTACACCTTC. Its translation is CASSQERGQGFYGYTF.

This chain joins TRBV29-1 and TRBJ1-3; D is undetermined. Germline V gene lookup returns CDR1 SQVTM and CDR2 ANQGSEA. The CDR3 totals 10 residues. Trimming took off 6 bases at V and 7 bases at J, with 7 bases between the two ends. The CDR3 loop reads CSVPTNTIYF. The CDR3 bases are TGCAGCGTCCCGACGAACACCATATATTTT. Together with reference TRBV29-1 and TRBJ1-3, the CDR3 gives the full variable domain: SAVISQKPSRDICQRGTSLTIQCQVDSQVTMMFWYRQQPGQSLTLIATANQGSEATYESGFVIDKFPISRPNLTFSTLTVSNMSPEDSSIYLCSVPTNTIYFGEGSWLTVV.

This chain uses TRBV19 with TRBJ1-5; TRBD1 might be the D (6 bases). The CDR3 covers 16 residues. With 6 bases removed from V and 3 bases from J, the gap between germline ends came to 18 bases. Germline V gene lookup returns CDR1 LNHDA and CDR2 SQIVND (reference sequence). This CDR3 reads CASSSTAGQINQPQHF. The DNA for the CDR3 is TGTGCCAGTAGCTCTACGGCCGGACAGATCAATCAGCCCCAGCATTTT.

A word on this clonotype: The junction does not match germline at one end; this may be a read error. This sequence joins TRBV6-5 and TRBJ2-7; D not certain. The CDR3 has 13 amino acids. Germline V gene data show CDR1 as MNHEY and CDR2 as SVGAGI. The CDR3 DNA follows: TGTGCCAGCAGCCCGAGCGACGGGTACGGGCAGTACTTC. Translated, it gives CASSPSDGYGQYF.

The V call is TRBV10-3, the J call TRBJ2-1; D tentatively fits TRBD1 or TRBD2 (5 bases each). Trimming pared 7 bases from V and 5 bases from J, leaving 12 bases between. The germline CDR1 and CDR2 sequences are ENHRY and SYGVKD. This CDR3 has 13 amino acids. Written as DNA, the CDR3 is TGTGCCATCACCGAGGGGCGGGACAATGAGCAGTTCTTC. It codes for CAITEGRDNEQFF.

This clonotype was observed once. The chain links TRBV2 to TRBJ2-3; no clear D. V gave up 6 bases and J gave up 1 base, with 5 bases separating them. Germline lookup yields CDR1 SNHLY and CDR2 FYNNEI. This CDR3 spans 12 amino acids. CDR3 sequence (DNA): TGTGCCAGCAGGAGAGGCACAGATACGCAGTATTTT. It translates to CASRRGTDTQYF.

This clonotype was recorded once. The gene calls are TRBV5-4 and TRBJ2-5; tentative D call: TRBD1 (6 bases). With 4 bases removed from V and 2 bases from J, the gap between germline ends came to 18 bases. The CDR3 extends over 16 amino acids. Germline CDR1 SGHNT, CDR2 YYREEE (reference sequence). The DNA of the CDR3 is TGTGCCAGCAGCCCTAACGCAGGGGCCCCTCAAGAGACCCAGTACTTC. It translates to CASSPNAGAPQETQYF.

CDR3 sequence: CSVEVVGAYTF. Written as DNA, the CDR3 is TGCAGCGTTGAAGTGGTCGGGGCCTACACCTTC. V and J are TRBV29-1 and TRBJ1-2; TRBD1 might be the D (5 bases). This CDR3 spans 11 amino acids. V lost 1 base and J 10 bases, leaving 10 bases between the germline ends. Germline V lookup: CDR1 SQVTM, CDR2 ANQGSEA.

The genes are TRBV30 and TRBJ1-5; TRBD1 aligns across 9 bases. There are 15 residues in the CDR3. Germline V lookup: CDR1 GTSNPN, CDR2 SVGIG (reference sequence). V lost 1 base and J lost 8; bases outside the gene matches: 9. CDR3 bases: TGTGCCTGGAGTGGGACAGGGGCCTCTCGGGAGCCCCAGCATTTT. It specifies CAWSGTGASREPQHF.

The chain joins TRBV29-1 to TRBJ2-3; TRBD2 agrees at 8 bases. There are 13 residues in the CDR3. Per the germline V gene, CDR1 is SQVTM and CDR2 is ANQGSEA. The V and J ends lost 7 bases and 3 bases, in that order; junction bases with no gene match: 6. In nucleotides, the CDR3 is TGCAGCGCCGTAGCGGGGTCTACAGATACGCAGTATTTT. Translated: CSAVAGSTDTQYF.

V usage is TRBV30 and J usage is TRBJ2-1, with no clear D. Germline V gene lookup returns CDR1 GTSNPN and CDR2 SVGIG (reference sequence). Trimming removed 4 bases at V and 0 bases at J, with 10 bases between. The CDR3 covers 14 residues. The CDR3: CAWIHSSSYNEQFF. In DNA, the CDR3 is TGTGCCTGGATTCACAGTAGCTCCTACAATGAGCAGTTCTTC.

Regarding this clonotype: One end of the junction does not line up with germline, which may come from a read error. The chain joins TRBV29-1 to TRBJ2-7; the D is unclear. The CDR3 is 12 amino acids. Germline V gene lookup returns CDR1 SQVTM and CDR2 ANQGSEA. CDR3 coding DNA: TGCAGCGTTGAAAAGGCTGGTGTGCTCCTGAACTTC. Encoded protein: CSVEKAGVLLNF.

This clonotype was seen just once. This chain links TRBV19 with TRBJ2-7; D may be TRBD1 or TRBD2 (5 bases each). Per the germline V gene, CDR1 is LNHDA and CDR2 is SQIVND (reference sequence). Trimming pared 6 bases from V and 2 bases from J, leaving 17 bases between. The CDR3 runs to 15 residues. The CDR3 is CASSDPGTATYEQYF. CDR3 coding DNA: TGTGCCAGTAGCGACCCTGGGACGGCGACCTACGAGCAGTACTTC.

This chain uses TRBV29-1 with TRBJ1-1; no clear D gene. V lost 6 bases and J lost 4, with 12 bases in between. Germline V gives CDR1 SQVTM, CDR2 ANQGSEA. This CDR3 is built from 12 residues. The CDR3 protein is CSVQAWSTEAFF. CDR3 nucleotides: TGCAGCGTCCAGGCTTGGTCCACTGAAGCTTTCTTT.

The chain uses TRBV27 and TRBJ2-5, with no clear D. In germline, CDR1 is MNHEY, CDR2 SMNVEV (reference sequence). The V and J ends lost 4 bases and 2 bases respectively, with 14 bases between them. The CDR3 extends over 15 amino acids. The CDR3 is CASSSPKMGQETQYF. Here the CDR3 DNA reads TGTGCCAGCAGTTCCCCGAAAATGGGTCAAGAGACCCAGTACTTC.

This clonotype was detected a few times. The chain recombines TRBV29-1 with TRBJ2-7, with a weak D call TRBD1 (6 bases). V dropped 7 bases and J dropped 1 base, with 14 bases sitting between them. In germline, CDR1 is SQVTM, CDR2 ANQGSEA. CDR3 length equals 13 residues. The CDR3: CSAGGQFSYEQYF. The CDR3, as DNA: TGCAGCGCCGGAGGACAGTTTTCCTACGAGCAGTACTTC.

The chain recombines TRBV18 with TRBJ2-3; D possibly corresponds to TRBD1 (6 bases). Trimming took off 3 bases at V and 0 bases at J, with 19 bases between the two ends. Germline loops: CDR1 KGHSH, CDR2 LQKENI. The CDR3 is 18 amino acids. CDR3: CASSPEDGTPFSTDTQYF. The DNA of the CDR3 is TGTGCCAGCTCACCCGAGGACGGGACACCCTTTAGCACAGATACGCAGTATTTT.

The CDR3 reads CASTKVQIHEQFF. CDR3 DNA sequence: TGTGCCAGCACTAAAGTCCAGATCCATGAGCAGTTCTTC. J is TRBJ2-1 and V is TRBV28; D is undetermined. CDR3 length: 13 amino acids. In germline, CDR1 is MDHEN, CDR2 SYDVKM. The ends were cut back, 7 bases at V and 8 bases at J, with 15 bases in the middle.

The rearrangement joins TRBV7-2 to TRBJ1-6; 7 nucleotides align to TRBD1. After removal of 2 bases from V and 3 bases from J, the junction contained 7 bases not matched to a gene. This CDR3 spans 17 amino acids. Germline CDR1 is SGHTA and CDR2 is FQGNSA. CDR3 in DNA: TGTGCCAGCAGCTTACAGGGACAGTACTTCTATAATTCACCCCTCCACTTT. Translating it yields CASSLQGQYFYNSPLHF.

The chain carries TRBV6-5 and TRBJ2-4; TRBD1 or TRBD2 may be the D gene (5 bases each). This CDR3 spans 14 amino acids. Germline V gene sequence: CDR1 MNHEY, CDR2 SVGAGI. V was cut by 7 bases and J by 3 bases, with 13 bases left in between. CDR3 DNA: TGTGCCAGCATAAACACTGGGGGCAAAAACATTCAGTACTTC. Residues: CASINTGGKNIQYF.